This TCR beta chain was found in a study of circulating and synovial CD4+ cells in juvenile arthritis. Overall study results and limits: CPL versus bulk CD4 samples: T cell genome counts differed by at least an order of magnitude.

As for this clone: Its antigen is not known. The sample has other DNA sequences that encode this CDR3 too.

Libraries were prepared by immunoSEQ multiplex PCR; TCRdb keeps only in-frame clonotypes and omits some of them. The sample comprises about 32,000 clones, more than 90% of which are singletons, and approximately 0.68% rests with the top ten. The sample was CD4+ T cells from blood. The TCR comes from a human donor with juvenile idiopathic arthritis.

The CDR3: CASEERGGNSPLHF. The CDR3 coding sequence is TGTGCCAGCGAAGAGAGGGGAGGGAATTCACCCCTCCACTTT. The chain employs TRBV25-1 and TRBJ1-6, with D perhaps matching TRBD1 (5 bases). The CDR3 is made up of 14 amino acids. Germline lookup yields CDR1 MGHDK and CDR2 SYGVNS. Trimming pared 8 bases from V and 7 bases from J, leaving 15 bases between.